This entry lists 8 T cell receptor beta chains sequenced from one sample in a study of T and B cells in COVID-19 patients. TRB rearrangements were amplified by multiplex PCR with BIOMED2 TRB-A/B primers. TCRdb re-derived calls from the multiplex PCR reads in MiXCR, one entry per CDR3 protein. The sample includes some 14,000 distinct CDR3 sequences, under 30% of them seen just once. TRB was amplified from about 260-540 ng of blood genomic DNA. Source material: blood. The receptors here all came from a human donor who had recovered from COVID-19.

By share of the sample, this clonotype is medium-sized (0.01 to 0.1%). V usage is TRBV19 and J usage is TRBJ2-1; 9 bases line up with TRBD2. J lost 0 bases, V lost 1 base, and 16 bases had no gene match. The CDR3 runs 21 residues. The germline gives CDR1 LNHDA, CDR2 SQIVND (reference sequence). This CDR3 reads CASSIAPSRLAAPSSYNEQFF. In DNA, the CDR3 is TGTGCCAGTAGTATAGCCCCCTCGAGACTAGCGGCCCCGAGCTCCTACAATGAGCAGTTCTTC.

Comment on this clonotype: A read error is possible here, since a much larger clone lies one base away. The CDR3 carries no conserved terminal phenylalanine or tryptophan, so it likely arises from a read error. The J gene is TRBJ2-3, the V gene TRBV18; 8 nucleotides match TRBD1. The germline gives CDR1 KGHSH, CDR2 LQKENI. CDR3 length equals 13 residues. With V trimmed by 7 bases and J by 1 base, 1 base remained unmatched. The CDR3 region has the DNA TGTGCCAGCTGCAGGGGGCGCACAGATACGCAGTATTCT. It is translated as CASCRGRTDTQYS.

To note about this clonotype: Germline is not matched at one junction end, which may reflect a read error. The rearrangement joins TRBV24-1 to TRBJ2-1, with 7 bases lining up with TRBD1. Germline CDR1 KGHDR, CDR2 SFDVKD. The CDR3 consists of 17 residues. The CDR3 DNA reads as TGTACCACCAGTGATTTAGGGACAGCCAGCTCCTACAATGAGCAGTTCTTC. Translation: CTTSDLGTASSYNEQFF.

By proportion, this clonotype is medium-sized. V usage is TRBV27 and J usage is TRBJ2-7; 7 nucleotides align to TRBD2. The CDR3 spans 15 residues. V lost 0 bases, J lost 3 bases, and 5 bases stayed unmatched. Germline CDR1 is MNHEY and CDR2 is SMNVEV (reference sequence). The CDR3 DNA reads TGTGCCAGCAGTTTATCGGGGGGGACGGACTACGAGCAGTACTTC. It is translated as CASSLSGGTDYEQYF.

This chain joins TRBV7-9 and TRBJ1-1; possibly TRBD1 for D (5 bases). The CDR3 is 15 residues long. Germline-derived CDR1 and CDR2 are SEHNR and FQNEAQ (reference sequence). Trimming pared 1 base from V and 5 bases from J, leaving 14 bases between. The CDR3 region has the DNA TGTGCCAGCAGCTTAGGGGGGGGGTGGGGGACTGAAGCTTTCTTT. It is translated as CASSLGGGWGTEAFF.

This sequence joins TRBV11-2 and TRBJ1-3; possible D gene TRBD1, 5 bases. CDR1 is SGHAT, CDR2 FQNNGV, per germline. CDR3 size: 16 residues. Trimming shortened V by 5 bases and J by 3 bases, and 17 bases separated the two germline ends. This chain's CDR3 is CASSPGARARGNTIYF. As DNA, the CDR3 is TGTGCCAGCAGCCCAGGTGCCAGGGCTCGTGGAAACACCATATATTTT.

J is TRBJ1-2 and V is TRBV30; TRBD1 agrees at 9 bases. The V and J ends lost 2 bases and 5 bases, in that order; junction bases with no gene match: 9. CDR3 length: 15 amino acids. Germline CDR1 is GTSNPN and CDR2 is SVGIG (reference sequence). CDR3 nucleotide sequence: TGTGCCTGGAGTCTCATACCGGGACAGGGATATGGCTACACCTTC. Translating gives CAWSLIPGQGYGYTF.

This chain connects TRBV18 to TRBJ2-7; D may be TRBD1 (7 bases). V shed 3 bases and J shed 3 bases, with 9 bases lying between them. The CDR3 sequence is 13 residues long. Germline V gene data show CDR1 as KGHSH and CDR2 as LQKENI. CDR3 sequence reads: CASSPQGGYEQYF. The CDR3 nucleotides are TGTGCCAGCTCACCTCAGGGGGGCTACGAGCAGTACTTC.